This paragraph covers one T cell receptor (beta chain) sequence. Its antigen remains unidentified. The source of the sample is a study of vaccination effects on CD4 cells after COVID-19. General observations from the study: Long after vaccination, the clones induced by infection and by vaccine shrank markedly in size.

This table comes from immunoSEQ multiplex PCR, and its TCRdb copy is limited to in-frame clones, with some not included. The data show 20,000 to 25,000 clones, with roughly 70% seen just once and roughly 3.3% held by the top ten. The V segment lost 2 bases and the J segment 2 bases; nucleotides outside the gene matches: 4. From germline, CDR1 is SGHNT and CDR2 YYREEE (reference sequence). CDR3 length: 15 amino acids. Sequencing was preceded by expansion of antigen-specific CD4+ T cells with viral peptide pools in the ViraFEST assay. The culture ran for 10 days before CD4+ T cells were isolated. Vaccinated recipients, who were negative for nucleocapsid antibodies, had no history of SARS-CoV-2 infection. Cultures used 1.5 million to 2 million PBMC per well, approximately 9.6 IU/ml IL-2 and 10 ug/ml peptides.

The specimen comprised CD4+ T cells from PBMCs cultured with SARS-CoV-2 spike peptides, sampled before COVID-19 vaccination. The receptor was isolated from a human donor who received a COVID-19 vaccine. This rearrangement joins TRBV5-4 to TRBJ2-7, with 10 nucleotides matching TRBD2. The chain's CDR3 is CASSFRAGGPYEQYF. The CDR3 DNA follows: TGTGCCAGCAGCTTTCGAGCGGGAGGGCCCTACGAGCAGTACTTC. The full variable domain, rest sourced from reference TRBV5-4 and TRBJ2-7, is ETGVTQSPTHLIKTRGQQVTLRCSSQSGHNTVSWYQQALGQGPQFIFQYYREEENGRGNFPPRFSGLQFPNYSSELNVNALELDDSALYLCASSFRAGGPYEQYFGPGTRLTVT.